This TCR beta chain was retrieved from a study of control samples from healthy donors and cancer patients. Trimming shortened V by 0 bases and J by 4 bases, and 14 bases separated the two germline ends. Germline V CDR1 and CDR2: SGHRS, YFSETQ. The CDR3 runs to 16 residues. The assay was immunoSEQ multiplex PCR, and TCRdb's table has in-frame clones only and misses some. The table lists 100,000 to 150,000 clones, over 75% of them singletons. This sequence joins TRBV5-1 and TRBJ2-1; tentatively, D is TRBD1 (5 bases). This receptor was obtained from a man between 45 and 60 years old in good health. The sample consisted of blood. CDR3 in amino acids: CASSLAGQLRYNEQFF. CDR3 in DNA: TGCGCCAGCAGCTTGGCAGGGCAGTTACGATACAATGAGCAGTTCTTC.